This TCR beta chain was sequenced in a study of shared clonotypes between healthy human individuals. Data came from immunoSEQ multiplex PCR; TCRdb stores just in-frame clones and leaves some out. This table holds some 900,000 clones, approximately 80% found once. Germline CDR1 reads SGHAT; CDR2 reads FQNNGV. CDR3 length: 16 amino acids. Trimming removed 4 bases from V and 8 bases from J; junction bases left unmatched: 11. Sequenced input: memory CD4+ T cells sorted from blood. As to subset: CD45RA-negative fraction. This receptor was obtained from a man between 18 and 35 years old in good health. The chain has TRBV11-2 and TRBJ2-1, with 10 bases aligning to TRBD2. The CDR3: CASSSTGLAVSDEQFF. Here the CDR3 DNA reads TGTGCCAGCAGCTCCACCGGACTAGCGGTATCAGATGAGCAGTTCTTC.